Detailed here is one T cell receptor (beta chain). An amount of RNA that ranged from roughly 0.5 to 1 ug was reverse transcribed with random hexamers. Each CDR3 protein gets one entry after TCRdb re-called the immunoSEQ multiplex PCR reads with MiXCR. Seen here are a few hundred thousand distinct CDR3 sequences, around 89% observed once, and the top ten hold around 0.18%. The data belong to a study of CD8 T cells in Susac syndrome. There are 16 residues in the CDR3. Germline loops: CDR1 MNHEY, CDR2 SMNVEV (reference sequence). The V segment lost 8 bases and the J segment 3 bases; nucleotides outside the gene matches: 7.

The sequenced material came from CD8+ T cells from PBMCs. This rearrangement joins TRBV27 to TRBJ2-2; 12 positions agree with TRBD1. This TCR came from a human donor with multiple sclerosis. The CDR3: CASAGTGGWDTGELFF. Here the CDR3 DNA reads TGTGCCAGCGCCGGGACAGGGGGCTGGGACACCGGGGAGCTGTTTTTT.